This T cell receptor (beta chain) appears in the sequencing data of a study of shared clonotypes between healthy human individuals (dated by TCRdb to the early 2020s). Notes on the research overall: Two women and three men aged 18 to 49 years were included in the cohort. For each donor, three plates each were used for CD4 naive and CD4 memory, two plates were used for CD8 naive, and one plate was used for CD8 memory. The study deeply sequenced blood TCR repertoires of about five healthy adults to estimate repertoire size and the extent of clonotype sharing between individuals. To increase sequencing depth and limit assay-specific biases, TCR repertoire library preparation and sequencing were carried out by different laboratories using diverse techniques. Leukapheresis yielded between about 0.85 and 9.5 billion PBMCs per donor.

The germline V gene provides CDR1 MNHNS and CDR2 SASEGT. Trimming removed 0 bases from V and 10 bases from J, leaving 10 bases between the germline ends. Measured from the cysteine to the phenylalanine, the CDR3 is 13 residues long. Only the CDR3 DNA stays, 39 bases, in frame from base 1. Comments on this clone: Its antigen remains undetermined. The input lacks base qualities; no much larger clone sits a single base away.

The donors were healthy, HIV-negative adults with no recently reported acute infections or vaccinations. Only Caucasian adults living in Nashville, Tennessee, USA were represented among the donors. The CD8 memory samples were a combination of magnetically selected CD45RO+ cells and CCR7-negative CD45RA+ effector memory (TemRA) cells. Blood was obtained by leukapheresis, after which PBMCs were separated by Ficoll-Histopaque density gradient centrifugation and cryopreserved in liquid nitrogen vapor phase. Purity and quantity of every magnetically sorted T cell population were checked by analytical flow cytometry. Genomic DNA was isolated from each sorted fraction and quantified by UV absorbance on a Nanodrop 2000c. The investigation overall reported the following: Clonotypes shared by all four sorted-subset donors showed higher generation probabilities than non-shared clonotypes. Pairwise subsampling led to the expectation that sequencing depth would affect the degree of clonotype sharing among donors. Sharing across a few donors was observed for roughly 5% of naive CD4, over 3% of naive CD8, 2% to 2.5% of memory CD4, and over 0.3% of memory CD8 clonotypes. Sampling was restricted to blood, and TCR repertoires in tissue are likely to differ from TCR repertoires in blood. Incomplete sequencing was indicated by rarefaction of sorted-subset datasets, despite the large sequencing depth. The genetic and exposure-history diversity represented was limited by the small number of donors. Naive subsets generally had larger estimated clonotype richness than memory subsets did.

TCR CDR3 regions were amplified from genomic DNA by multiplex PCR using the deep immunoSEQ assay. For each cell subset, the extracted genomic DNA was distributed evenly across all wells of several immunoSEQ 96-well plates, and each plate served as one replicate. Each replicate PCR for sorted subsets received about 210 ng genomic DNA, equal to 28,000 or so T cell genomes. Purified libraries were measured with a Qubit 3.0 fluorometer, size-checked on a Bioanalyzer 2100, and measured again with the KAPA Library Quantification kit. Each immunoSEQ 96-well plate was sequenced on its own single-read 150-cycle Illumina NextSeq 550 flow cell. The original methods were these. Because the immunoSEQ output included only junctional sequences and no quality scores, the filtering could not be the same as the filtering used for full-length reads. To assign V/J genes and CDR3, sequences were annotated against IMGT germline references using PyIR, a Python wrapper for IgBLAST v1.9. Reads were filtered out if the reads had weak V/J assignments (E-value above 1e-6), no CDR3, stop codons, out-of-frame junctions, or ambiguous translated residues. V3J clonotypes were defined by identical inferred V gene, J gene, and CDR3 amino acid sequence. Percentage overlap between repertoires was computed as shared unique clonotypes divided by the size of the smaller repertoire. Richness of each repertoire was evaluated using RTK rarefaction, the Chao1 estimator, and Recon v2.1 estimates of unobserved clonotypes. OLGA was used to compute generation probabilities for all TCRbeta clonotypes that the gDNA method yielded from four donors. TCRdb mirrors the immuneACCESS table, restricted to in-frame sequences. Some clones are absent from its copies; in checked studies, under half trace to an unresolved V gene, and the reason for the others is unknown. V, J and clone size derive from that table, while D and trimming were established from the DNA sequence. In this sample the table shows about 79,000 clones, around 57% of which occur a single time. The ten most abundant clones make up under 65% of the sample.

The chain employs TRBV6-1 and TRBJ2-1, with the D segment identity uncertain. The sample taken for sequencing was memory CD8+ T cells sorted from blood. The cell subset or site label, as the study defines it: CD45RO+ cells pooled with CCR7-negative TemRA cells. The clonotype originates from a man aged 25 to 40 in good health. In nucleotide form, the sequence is TGTGCCAGCAGTGAAGCGGCCCACCGGGAGCAGTTCTTC. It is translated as CASSEAAHREQFF.